The 13 T cell receptor beta chains below all came from one sample that was sequenced in a study of OX40 agonist ivuxolimab in advanced cancers. Libraries were prepared by immunoSEQ multiplex PCR; TCRdb keeps only in-frame clonotypes and omits some of them. Of roughly 87,000 clones detected, more than 80% appear once; the ten largest clones hold under 9.5%. The sequencing used CD4+ or CD8+ T cells sorted from blood, collected in a trial of the OX40 agonist ivuxolimab. These receptors all stem from an adult with an advanced solid tumor such as melanoma, head and neck, liver or kidney cancer.

The chain combines TRBV28 with TRBJ1-6, with D unclear. CDR1 is MDHEN and CDR2 is SYDVKM in the germline V gene. Trimming shortened V by 3 bases and J by 0 bases, and 9 bases separated the two germline ends. This CDR3 has 16 residues. The CDR3 sequence is CASSLVRSSYNSPLHF. DNA for the CDR3: TGTGCCAGCAGTTTGGTACGTAGCTCCTATAATTCACCCCTCCACTTT.

This clone was found once. The chain joins TRBV6-1 to TRBJ2-3; the D is unclear. V lost 3 bases and J lost 4, with 11 bases in between. CDR1 is MNHNS and CDR2 is SASEGT in the germline V gene. There are 14 residues in the CDR3. CDR3 loop: CASSDPRVADTQYF. CDR3 sequence (DNA): TGTGCCAGCAGTGACCCCCGGGTCGCAGATACGCAGTATTTT.

The chain has TRBV4-3 and TRBJ2-1, with TRBD2 as a possible D gene (5 bases). V lost 0 bases to trimming and J lost 6 bases, with 15 bases between them. CDR1 and CDR2 (germline): LGHNA, YSLEER. The CDR3 is 16 amino acids. The CDR3 loop reads CASSQDVRAESNEQFF. The CDR3, as DNA: TGCGCCAGCAGCCAAGATGTGCGAGCGGAATCCAATGAGCAGTTCTTC.

This chain links TRBV10-3 with TRBJ1-3; D is unresolved. V lost 8 bases and J 2 bases, leaving 13 bases between the germline ends. This CDR3 has 14 amino acids. Germline CDR1 reads ENHRY; CDR2 reads SYGVKD. DNA of the CDR3: TGTGCCATCTCCTCCGGGGAGGCTGGAAACACCATATATTTT. Residues: CAISSGEAGNTIYF.

The chain couples TRBV30 to TRBJ1-5; 8 bases line up with TRBD1. Germline CDR1 reads GTSNPN; CDR2 reads SVGIG (reference sequence). The CDR3 length is 15 residues. The V gene end was trimmed by 3 bases and the J gene end by 7 bases; junction bases not matched to a gene: 11. For the CDR3, the DNA is TGTGCCTGGAGCCTGGGATGGACAGGGTCACAGCCCCAGCATTTT. Translation: CAWSLGWTGSQPQHF.

The CDR3 DNA is TGTGCCAGCAGCGTTAGCGGGGTTTACAATGAGCAGTTCTTC. It translates to CASSVSGVYNEQFF. The rearrangement uses TRBV9 and TRBJ2-1, with TRBD2 matching 8 bases. With V trimmed by 2 bases and J by 4 bases, 2 bases remained unmatched. CDR1 SGDLS and CDR2 YYNGEE come from the germline V gene. There are 14 residues in the CDR3.

This clone occurred once. The rearrangement links TRBV11-2 to TRBJ2-3, with 12 bases aligning to TRBD2. V shed 5 bases, J shed 0 bases, and the junction held 6 bases outside the gene matches. This CDR3 is built from 17 residues. Germline V CDR1 and CDR2: SGHAT, FQNNGV. The CDR3 sequence is CASSPWTSGASTDTQYF. The CDR3 bases are TGTGCCAGCAGCCCCTGGACTAGCGGGGCTAGCACAGATACGCAGTATTTT. Full variable domain (rest looked up from reference TRBV11-2 and TRBJ2-3): EAGVAQSPRYKIIEKRQSVAFWCNPISGHATLYWYQQILGQGPKLLIQFQNNGVVDDSQLPKDRFSAERLKGVDSTLKIQPAKLEDSAVYLCASSPWTSGASTDTQYFGPGTRLTVL.

The gene calls are TRBV4-1 and TRBJ2-1; D is unresolved. Germline assignment: CDR1 MGHRA and CDR2 YSYEKL. This CDR3 spans 15 amino acids. V lost 0 bases to trimming and J lost 5 bases, with 11 bases between them. The CDR3 DNA follows: TGCGCCAGCAGCCAAGACGGTAGACTGGACAATGAGCAGTTCTTC. Protein: CASSQDGRLDNEQFF.

This rearrangement joins TRBV7-9 to TRBJ1-5; D may be TRBD1 (6 bases). CDR1 is SEHNR and CDR2 is FQNEAQ in the germline V gene (reference sequence). This CDR3 has 13 residues. Trimming cost V 5 bases and J 5 bases, with 10 bases left between them. DNA of the CDR3: TGTGCCAGCAGCCCGACAGGTTATCAGCCCCAGCATTTT. It translates to CASSPTGYQPQHF. Together with reference TRBV7-9 and TRBJ1-5, the CDR3 gives the full variable domain: DTGVSQNPRHKITKRGQNVTFRCDPISEHNRLYWYRQTLGQGPEFLTYFQNEAQLEKSRLLSDRFSAERPKGSFSTLEIQRTEQGDSAMYLCASSPTGYQPQHFGDGTRLSIL.

This chain uses TRBV5-4 with TRBJ1-1; D remains ambiguous. The germline CDR1 and CDR2 sequences are SGHNT and YYREEE (reference sequence). Trimming took 0 bases from V and 5 from J, leaving 11 bases between them. There are 14 residues in the CDR3. Here the CDR3 DNA reads TGTGCCAGCAGCTTGGCCTTCGGGCGGACTGAAGCTTTCTTT. Amino acids: CASSLAFGRTEAFF.

The rearrangement links TRBV4-1 to TRBJ2-7; no reliable D call. V was shortened by 0 bases and J by 3 bases, with 9 bases between the two germline ends. The CDR3 is made up of 14 amino acids. Germline values: CDR1 MGHRA, CDR2 YSYEKL. CDR3 DNA: TGCGCCAGCAGCCAAGAAGGTGCAATCTACGAGCAGTACTTC. Translating it yields CASSQEGAIYEQYF.

The genes are TRBV28 and TRBJ2-1; D not certain. The CDR3 totals 10 residues. CDR1 and CDR2 (germline): MDHEN, SYDVKM. Trimming took 3 bases from V and 6 from J, leaving 0 bases between them. CDR3 loop: CASSFNEQFF. CDR3 coding DNA: TGTGCCAGCAGTTTCAATGAGCAGTTCTTC.

This chain joins TRBV30 and TRBJ2-2; D may be TRBD2 (7 bases). With 7 bases removed from V and 6 bases from J, the gap between germline ends came to 15 bases. This CDR3 is built from 13 residues. Germline CDR1 and CDR2: GTSNPN and SVGIG (reference sequence). The CDR3 is CASTGRVAGELFF. In DNA form, the CDR3 reads TGTGCCTCCACAGGGAGGGTAGCCGGGGAGCTGTTTTTT.